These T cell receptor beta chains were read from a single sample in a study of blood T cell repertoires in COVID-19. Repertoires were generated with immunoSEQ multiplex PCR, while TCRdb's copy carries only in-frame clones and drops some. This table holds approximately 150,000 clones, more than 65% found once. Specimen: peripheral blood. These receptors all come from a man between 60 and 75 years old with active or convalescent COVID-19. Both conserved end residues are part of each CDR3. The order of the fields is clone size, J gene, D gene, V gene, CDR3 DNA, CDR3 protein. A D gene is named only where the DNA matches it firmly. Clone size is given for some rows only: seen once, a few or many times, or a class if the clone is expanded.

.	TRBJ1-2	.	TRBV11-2	TGTGCCAGCAGAAGTACTCGGGTCTATGGCTACACCTTC	CASRSTRVYGYTF
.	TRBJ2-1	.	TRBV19	TGTGCCAGTAGTATAGTCGGGACATACAATGAGCAGTTCTTC	CASSIVGTYNEQFF
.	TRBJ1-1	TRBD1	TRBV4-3	TGCGCCAGCAGCCAAGTGGACAGGTCTATGAACACTGAAGCTTTCTTT	CASSQVDRSMNTEAFF
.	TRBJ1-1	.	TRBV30	TGTGCCTGGAGTGGTACCCTACTAAACACTGAAGCTTTCTTT	CAWSGTLLNTEAFF
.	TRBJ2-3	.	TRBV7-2	TGTGCCAGCAGCTTATCGTTATACACAGATACGCAGTATTTT	CASSLSLYTDTQYF
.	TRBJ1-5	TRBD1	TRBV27	TGTGCCAGCAGTCAAGGGGTTGGGACAGGGCCCCTCCGGCAGCCCCAGCATTTT	CASSQGVGTGPLRQPQHF
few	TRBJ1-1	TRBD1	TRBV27	TGTGCCAGCAGTCCTGGGACAGGGTATCCTAGGAACACTGAAGCTTTCTTT	CASSPGTGYPRNTEAFF
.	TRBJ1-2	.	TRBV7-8	TGTGCCAGCAGCTTAGCGCGGAACGGAGGAGGCTACACCTTC	CASSLARNGGGYTF
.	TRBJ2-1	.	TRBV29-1	TGCAGCACTGGGAGCTCCTACAATGAGCAGTTCTTC	CSTGSSYNEQFF
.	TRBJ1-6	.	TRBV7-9	TGTGCCTCCGGCAGGGGCCCGATAAGCTCCTATAATTCACCCCTCCACTTT	CASGRGPISSYNSPLHF
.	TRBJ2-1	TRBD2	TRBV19	TGTGCCAGTAGTGAGACTAGCGCCAACAATGAGCAGTTCTTC	CASSETSANNEQFF
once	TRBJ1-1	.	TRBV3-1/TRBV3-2	TGTGCCAGCAGCCAAGATGTCGGGAACACTGAAGCTTTCTTT	CASSQDVGNTEAFF
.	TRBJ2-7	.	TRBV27	TGTGCCAGCAGTGCGGGGCGCGCCTACGAGCAGTACTTC	CASSAGRAYEQYF
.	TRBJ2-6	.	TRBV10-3	TGTGCCATCAGTGAGATCAGGGTCTCTGGGGCCAACGTCCTGACTTTC	CAISEIRVSGANVLTF
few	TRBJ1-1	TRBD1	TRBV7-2	TGTGCCAGCAGCTTAGAAGGGGGCTCTAACACTGAAGCTTTCTTT	CASSLEGGSNTEAFF
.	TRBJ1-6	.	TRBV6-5	TGTGCCAGCAGCCTAGGGACAAATAATTCACCCCTCCACTTT	CASSLGTNNSPLHF
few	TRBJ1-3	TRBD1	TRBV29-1	TGCAGCGGACAACAGGGGGCTTCTGGAAACACCATATATTTT	CSGQQGASGNTIYF
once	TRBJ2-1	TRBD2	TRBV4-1	TGCGCCAGCAGCCCAGGCCCACTAGCGGGGTATTACAATGAGCAGTTCTTC	CASSPGPLAGYYNEQFF
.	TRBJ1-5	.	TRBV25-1	TGTGCCAGCAGTCTCGGGGGACAGCCCCAGCATTTT	CASSLGGQPQHF
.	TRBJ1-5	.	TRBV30	TGTGCCTGGAGTACGGCCCAGGGGCCCAATCAGCCCCAGCATTTT	CAWSTAQGPNQPQHF
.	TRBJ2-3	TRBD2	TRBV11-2	TGTGCCAGCAGCTTAGCGACCCCGGGACTAGCAATAGATACGCAGTATTTT	CASSLATPGLAIDTQYF
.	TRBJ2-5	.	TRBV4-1	TGCGCCAGCAGCTGGGACGGCGGGACTGCCGGGGAGACCCAGTACTTC	CASSWDGGTAGETQYF